The entry below describes one TCR beta chain. This clone is deemed medium-sized (0.01 to 0.1%). Its antigen target is currently unknown. Base qualities are not provided; no much larger clone lies one nucleotide away. V and J are truncated by 5 bases and 5 bases respectively, leaving an intervening sequence of 9 bases. From its cysteine to its phenylalanine, the CDR3 spans 12 amino acids. Kept here is only the CDR3 DNA, which spans 36 bases and is read in frame from base 1. Taken from the germline V gene (reference sequence), the CDR1 and CDR2 loops are LNHDA and SQIVND. The source of the sample is a study of tumour-infiltrating T cells in Burkitt lymphoma (TCRdb year 2020). Looking at the study overall: When TCR repertoire data were correlated with clinical outcome, productive clonality turned out to predict both overall and progression-free survival, independent of established prognosticators, age at diagnosis among them.

Library method: the immunoSEQ multiplex PCR assay. As stored in TCRdb, this immuneACCESS dataset retains in-frame rearrangements with V and J assigned. A fraction of the clones does not appear; measured against another copy, unresolved V genes explain less than half of the discrepancy, and the remainder lacks a known reason. Present in this sample are under 15,000 clones, around a third of which were seen just once. Roughly 6.1% of the sample is in the top ten clones. This chain is built from TRBV19 and TRBJ2-5; perhaps TRBD1 is the D gene, with 5 bases matching. What was sequenced was tumor tissue. The sequence was obtained from a human donor with diffuse large B-cell lymphoma. The CDR3 has the sequence CASSFRGETQYF. The DNA sequence reads TGTGCCAGTAGTTTTAGGGGTGAGACCCAGTACTTC.